The clone carrying this TCR beta chain was observed many times. Amplification yielded TCR beta CDR3 regions, with RNA transcripts as the source. During a first-round RT-PCR of the TCR CDR3, the HTBI primer set was used. Each CDR3 protein gets one entry after TCRdb re-called the multiplex PCR reads with MiXCR. The data show more than 600,000 distinct CDR3 sequences, 15% to 20% seen once. The data were taken from a study of T cells in Graves' hyperthyroidism and ophthalmopathy. The germline CDR1 and CDR2 sequences are DFQATT and SNEGSKA (reference sequence). V dropped 5 bases and J dropped 4 bases, with 17 bases sitting between them. The CDR3 totals 14 residues.

This sequence originates from a man between 18 and 29 years old with Graves' hyperthyroidism. What was sequenced was blood. The V gene is TRBV20-1, the J gene TRBJ1-1; D might be TRBD1 (6 bases). The CDR3 coding sequence is TGCAGTGCTTTACGACCACAGGGAGGCACTGAAGCTTTCTTT. Amino acids: CSALRPQGGTEAFF.